These T cell receptor beta chains were read from a single sample in a study of cytomegalovirus exposure and HLA in healthy donors. Libraries were prepared by immunoSEQ multiplex PCR; TCRdb keeps only in-frame clonotypes and omits some of them. The top ten hold 2.2% of the sample, which has roughly 150,000 clones, approximately 80% seen once. The sample was PBMCs. The receptors were sampled from a man aged 50-59 years in good health and CMV-seropositive. The CDR3 runs from the conserved cysteine through the conserved F or W. A D gene is named only where the DNA matches it firmly. Rows may omit the clone size; those that give it use once, few, many or a size class.

j_gene | abundance | d_gene | v_gene | CDR3aa | CDR3nt
TRBJ1-2 | NA | NA | TRBV6-1 | CASLYLGGRDYGYTF | TGTGCCAGCCTGTATTTGGGGGGGCGGGACTATGGCTACACCTTC
TRBJ1-4 | once | NA | TRBV18 | CASSPGQGNEKLFF | TGTGCCAGCTCACCGGGGCAGGGGAATGAAAAACTGTTTTTT
TRBJ1-2 | once | NA | TRBV28 | CASSFFYGYTF | TGTGCCAGCAGTTTCTTCTATGGCTACACCTTC
TRBJ1-3 | few | NA | TRBV6-6 | CASSYKTAPSGNTIYF | TGTGCCAGCAGTTACAAGACAGCTCCCTCTGGAAACACCATATATTTT
TRBJ1-4 | NA | TRBD1 | TRBV19 | CASRGTGGYGKLFF | TGTGCCAGTAGAGGTACAGGGGGTTACGGAAAACTGTTTTTT
TRBJ2-2 | NA | TRBD1 | TRBV7-2 | CASSLLRTGGPGELFF | TGTGCCAGCAGCTTATTAAGGACAGGGGGTCCCGGGGAGCTGTTTTTT
TRBJ2-7 | few | TRBD1 | TRBV4-3 | CASSQRTGSYEQYF | TGCGCCAGCAGCCAAAGGACAGGGTCCTACGAGCAGTACTTC
TRBJ2-3 | NA | NA | TRBV18 | CASSPPSGSTDTQYF | TGTGCCAGCTCACCACCGTCAGGCTCCACAGATACGCAGTATTTT
TRBJ2-5 | once | TRBD2 | TRBV6-5 | CASSYSISGETETQYF | TGTGCCAGCAGTTACTCGATTAGCGGGGAGACAGAGACCCAGTACTTC
TRBJ2-4 | NA | TRBD1 | TRBV29-1 | CSVALRTGGAPVTRNIQYF | TGCAGCGTTGCACTGAGGACAGGGGGCGCCCCGGTAACAAGAAACATTCAGTACTTC
TRBJ1-5 | NA | NA | TRBV6-1 | CASSEAGLPYQPQHF | TGTGCCAGCAGTGAAGCGGGCCTCCCTTATCAGCCCCAGCATTTT
TRBJ1-4 | NA | NA | TRBV11-2 | CASSPRGGAGEKLFF | TGTGCCAGCAGCCCCCGCGGGGGGGCAGGTGAAAAACTGTTTTTT
TRBJ1-2 | NA | NA | TRBV28 | CASSLGAGNYGYTF | TGTGCCAGCAGTTTGGGAGCGGGTAACTATGGCTACACCTTC
TRBJ1-2 | few | TRBD1 | TRBV7-2 | CASSSTGQLYGYTF | TGTGCCAGCAGCTCCACGGGACAGCTCTATGGCTACACCTTC
TRBJ1-2 | NA | NA | TRBV19 | CASSSSGPPRPYGYTF | TGTGCCAGTAGTTCGTCAGGTCCCCCGCGTCCCTATGGCTACACCTTC
TRBJ1-1 | NA | NA | TRBV7-6 | CASSPRQIELEAFF | TGTGCCAGCAGCCCACGCCAAATCGAGCTAGAAGCTTTCTTT
TRBJ1-3 | NA | NA | TRBV10-1 | CASSQQGSGNTIYF | TGCGCCAGCAGCCAGCAGGGATCTGGAAACACCATATATTTT
TRBJ2-5 | NA | TRBD2 | TRBV9 | CASSVAWGGQETQYF | TGTGCCAGCAGCGTAGCGTGGGGGGGCCAAGAGACCCAGTACTTC
TRBJ2-3 | NA | NA | TRBV4-2 | CASSQASGQLMSTDTQYF | TGTGCCAGCAGCCAAGCGTCGGGACAACTAATGAGCACAGATACGCAGTATTTT
TRBJ1-6 | NA | TRBD1 | TRBV4-1 | CASSQWFAGTAKSSYNSPLHF | TGCGCCAGCAGCCAATGGTTCGCTGGGACAGCGAAGAGCTCCTATAATTCACCCCTCCACTTT
TRBJ2-7 | NA | NA | TRBV28 | CASSSDRGYSYEQYF | TGTGCCAGCAGTTCGGACAGAGGGTACTCCTACGAGCAGTACTTC
TRBJ2-1 | NA | NA | TRBV4-3 | CASSQDTGRRTNEQFF | TGCGCCAGCAGCCAAGATACAGGACGAAGGACCAATGAGCAGTTCTTC
TRBJ1-5 | once | TRBD1 | TRBV7-2 | CASSPDQGTGSLPQHF | TGTGCCAGCAGCCCTGATCAGGGGACAGGGAGTTTACCCCAGCATTTT
TRBJ1-5 | NA | TRBD1 | TRBV19 | CASSIFEGARSQPQHF | TGTGCCAGTAGTATTTTTGAGGGGGCGCGTTCTCAGCCCCAGCATTTT
TRBJ1-1 | once | TRBD1 | TRBV7-2 | CASSSPNSTGVRTEAFF | TGTGCCAGCAGCTCCCCCAACTCAACAGGGGTGAGGACTGAAGCTTTCTTT
TRBJ1-2 | NA | NA | TRBV14 | CASSRGPRYGYTF | TGTGCCAGCAGCCGAGGTCCGCGCTATGGCTACACCTTC
TRBJ1-5 | NA | TRBD1 | TRBV7-6 | CASSPRGQGRQPQHF | TGTGCCAGCAGCCCACGGGGACAGGGCAGACAGCCCCAGCATTTT
TRBJ1-6 | NA | TRBD1 | TRBV5-6 | CASSLSDRENSPLHF | TGTGCCAGCAGCTTATCGGACAGGGAGAACTCACCCCTCCACTTT
TRBJ2-3 | NA | NA | TRBV18 | CASSLLRGASSTDTQYF | TGTGCCAGCTCACTGCTCCGGGGGGCCTCCTCCACAGATACGCAGTATTTT
TRBJ2-1 | NA | TRBD2 | TRBV7-2 | CASSFGTSGGHNEQFF | TGTGCCAGCAGCTTCGGTACTAGCGGGGGCCACAATGAGCAGTTCTTC
TRBJ2-7 | NA | TRBD2 | TRBV7-2 | CASSLAKTSGGSYEQYF | TGTGCCAGCAGCTTAGCGAAGACTAGCGGGGGTTCCTACGAGCAGTACTTC
TRBJ2-4 | NA | TRBD2 | TRBV2 | CASLGLQKNIQYF | TGTGCCAGCCTGGGACTACAAAAAAACATTCAGTACTTC
TRBJ2-3 | NA | NA | TRBV28 | CASGSWGGGAQYF | TGTGCCAGCGGGTCCTGGGGAGGGGGGGCGCAGTATTTT
TRBJ2-1 | NA | TRBD2 | TRBV4-2 | CASSPSGSRRNEQFF | TGTGCCAGCAGCCCCAGCGGGAGTCGGAGGAATGAGCAGTTCTTC
TRBJ1-6 | NA | TRBD1 | TRBV6-6 | CASTPKGQGTSPLHF | TGTGCCAGCACCCCAAAAGGACAGGGCACTTCACCCCTCCACTTT
TRBJ2-4 | NA | NA | TRBV10-1 | CASSDGIAKNIQYF | TGCGCCAGCAGTGACGGTATAGCCAAAAACATTCAGTACTTC
TRBJ2-5 | NA | TRBD2 | TRBV10-3 | CASGGGQETQYF | TGTGCCAGTGGCGGGGGCCAAGAGACCCAGTACTTC
TRBJ2-3 | NA | TRBD2 | TRBV11-2 | CASSLYSGGAADTQYF | TGTGCCAGCAGCCTATATAGCGGGGGGGCCGCAGATACGCAGTATTTT
TRBJ1-5 | NA | NA | TRBV4-3 | CASSQDWTVAYQPQHF | TGCGCCAGCAGCCAAGACTGGACAGTGGCATATCAGCCCCAGCATTTT
TRBJ1-1 | NA | NA | TRBV5-4 | CASSQGTTEAFF | TGTGCCAGCAGCCAAGGGACAACTGAAGCTTTCTTT
TRBJ2-2 | NA | NA | TRBV2 | CASSVVSIRGNTGELFF | TGTGCCAGCAGTGTGGTCAGCATACGGGGTAATACCGGGGAGCTGTTTTTT